Each of the 20 T cell receptor beta chains below was sequenced from the same sample in a study of CD8+CD57+ T cells in acquired aplastic anemia. All sequencing subjects had displayed CD8+CD57+ cell expansion on flow cytometry. Both TCR beta VDJ combination and CDR3 sequence profiling were carried out. Genomic DNA was the template for this profiling. MiXCR, applied by TCRdb to the reads, yields one record per CDR3 protein. In the table there are 450,000 to 550,000 distinct CDR3 sequences, around 33% of which are singletons. Material for sequencing was sorted CD4+, CD8+, or CD8+CD57+ T cells (not recorded which) from PBMCs. These receptor sequences come from a human donor with aplastic anemia.

J is TRBJ2-7 and V is TRBV25-1; D is perhaps TRBD1 or TRBD2 (5 bases each). The CDR3 totals 13 residues. V was shortened by 8 bases and J by 7 bases, with 18 bases between the two germline ends. The germline gives CDR1 MGHDK, CDR2 SYGVNS. CDR3 residues: CASPTGTYGEQYF. The CDR3 region has the DNA TGTGCCAGCCCAACCGGGACCTACGGGGAGCAGTACTTC.

The table lists this clonotype with a count of one. The junction and the germline gene differ at one end; a read error may be behind it. The chain uses TRBV20-1 and TRBJ2-3, with D unresolved. Looked up from germline, CDR1 is DFQATT and CDR2 is SNEGSKA (reference sequence). CDR3 length: 15 amino acids. CDR3 in amino acids: CSAGDVRISTDTQYF. The CDR3 DNA follows: TGCAGTGCTGGAGACGTCCGAATAAGCACAGATACGCAGTATTTT.

The genes are TRBV15 and TRBJ2-7, with D unresolved. This CDR3 is built from 12 residues. Deletions cut 9 bases from V and 4 bases from J, with 13 bases between. Germline CDR1 and CDR2: LNHNV and YYDKDF (reference sequence). CDR3 residues: CATGDPAYEQYF. The CDR3 DNA sequence: TGTGCCACTGGAGACCCCGCTTACGAGCAGTACTTC.

Note on this clonotype: This may arise from a read error, as a much more abundant clone is one base away. The gene calls are TRBV19 and TRBJ2-3; D uncertain. Per the germline V gene, CDR1 is LNHDA and CDR2 is SQIVND (reference sequence). CDR3 size: 14 residues. V gave up 6 bases and J gave up 2 bases, with 12 bases separating them. The chain's CDR3 is CASSAIGYTDTQYF. CDR3 nucleotide sequence: TGTGCCAGTAGCGCCATCGGATACACAGATACGCAGTATTTT.

CDR3 protein: CACQREGAYEQYV. Here the CDR3 DNA reads TGTGCCTGCCAGCGGGAGGGAGCCTACGAGCAGTACGTC. V is TRBV2 and J is TRBJ2-7; 10 bases are a match to TRBD2. Germline lookup yields CDR1 SNHLY and CDR2 FYNNEI. The CDR3 covers 13 residues. The V gene end was trimmed by 11 bases and the J gene end by 2 bases; junction bases not matched to a gene: 6.

The chain combines TRBV27 with TRBJ2-1; 7 bases align to TRBD2. Germline CDR1 reads MNHEY; CDR2 reads SMNVEV (reference sequence). Germline trimming cut 2 bases from V and 5 bases from J; bases unmatched to any gene: 3. This CDR3 is built from 14 residues. CDR3 nucleotide sequence: TGTGCCAGCAGTTTAGCGGGAGTGAACAATGAGCAGTTCTTC. Its protein is CASSLAGVNNEQFF.

This clonotype appeared many times. The chain couples TRBV7-2 to TRBJ1-2, with unresolved D. V dropped 5 bases and J dropped 0 bases, with 10 bases sitting between them. In germline, CDR1 is SGHTA, CDR2 FQGNSA. The CDR3 extends over 14 amino acids. The CDR3 is CASSPDRTNYGYTF. The CDR3 DNA reads TGTGCCAGCAGCCCGGACCGGACTAACTATGGCTACACCTTC.

The genes are TRBV29-1 and TRBJ1-4; D unresolved. The CDR3 loop spans 12 amino acids. Germline CDR1 and CDR2: SQVTM and ANQGSEA. Trimming took off 1 base at V and 5 bases at J, with 5 bases between the two ends. The CDR3 region has the DNA TGCAGCGTTGAAGGGATGAATGAAAAACTGTTTTTT. This codes for CSVEGMNEKLFF.

The V and J genes are TRBV19 and TRBJ1-3; D is unresolved. With 3 bases removed from V and 0 bases from J, the gap between germline ends came to 21 bases. The CDR3 is 19 residues long. Germline CDR1 reads LNHDA; CDR2 reads SQIVND (reference sequence). The CDR3 DNA is TGTGCCAGTAGTATGGGTCAGAACGTACGCCTGACCTCTGGAAACACCATATATTTT. Its protein product is CASSMGQNVRLTSGNTIYF. Based on the CDR3 plus reference TRBV19 and TRBJ1-3, the full variable domain is DGGITQSPKYLFRKEGQNVTLSCEQNLNHDAMYWYRQDPGQGLRLIYYSQIVNDFQKGDIAEGYSVSREKKESFPLTVTSAQKNPTAFYLCASSMGQNVRLTSGNTIYFGEGSWLTVV.

This clonotype appeared many times. The chain is built from TRBV15 and TRBJ2-5, with TRBD2 identical over 14 bases. The V and J ends lost 1 base and 5 bases, in that order; junction bases with no gene match: 9. The CDR3 sequence is 18 residues long. Per germline, CDR1 LNHNV and CDR2 YYDKDF (reference sequence). The chain's CDR3 is CATSRGTTSGRAMETQYF. CDR3 coding DNA: TGTGCCACCAGCAGAGGGACGACTAGCGGGAGGGCGATGGAGACCCAGTACTTC. Drawing the rest from reference TRBV15 and TRBJ2-5, the complete variable domain is DAMVIQNPRYQVTQFGKPVTLSCSQTLNHNVMYWYQQKSSQAPKLLFHYYDKDFNNEADTPDNFQSRRPNTSFCFLDIRSPGLGDTAMYLCATSRGTTSGRAMETQYFGPGTRLLVL.

This clonotype showed up just once. A much larger clone differs from this one at a single base, so this may be a read error. As the CDR3 is not closed by the conserved phenylalanine or tryptophan, this likely results from a read error. J is TRBJ1-1 and V is TRBV9, with D perhaps matching TRBD1 (5 bases). The germline V gene has CDR1 SGDLS and CDR2 YYNGEE. The V end was cut by 0 bases, the J end by 6 bases, with 9 bases between. The CDR3 has 13 amino acids. DNA for the CDR3: TGTGCCAGCAGCGTAGATCGGGACTCTGAAGCTTTCCTT. Its translation: CASSVDRDSEAFL.

In this sample, this clonotype turned up many times. V usage is TRBV12-3 or TRBV12-4 and J usage is TRBJ1-2, with no clear D. V lost 6 bases, J lost 7 bases, and 12 bases lay in between. The length of the CDR3 is 12 residues. CDR3: CASSGTPFGYTF. CDR3 bases: TGTGCCAGCAGCGGTACTCCCTTTGGCTACACCTTC.

This rearrangement joins TRBV12-3 or TRBV12-4 to TRBJ1-2; 10 bases match TRBD1. CDR3 length: 16 amino acids. The trim removed 4 bases at V and 2 bases at J, leaving 7 bases unmatched. The DNA for the CDR3 is TGTGCCAGCAGTTCCCACGAGGGACAGGGGAACTATGGCTACACCTTC. The encoded protein is CASSSHEGQGNYGYTF.

This clonotype was found many times. J is TRBJ1-6 and V is TRBV19; tentatively, D is TRBD1 (5 bases). From germline, CDR1 is LNHDA and CDR2 SQIVND (reference sequence). V was shortened by 4 bases and J by 6 bases, with 10 bases between the two germline ends. CDR3 length: 14 residues. As DNA, the CDR3 is TGTGCCAGTAGTAAAAGCAGGGTTAATTCACCCCTCCACTTT. This translates into CASSKSRVNSPLHF.

On this clonotype: Just one base apart from a much larger clone, this may be a read error. The chain recombines TRBV7-2 with TRBJ1-5; D ambiguous. Trimming cost V 1 base and J 9 bases, with 10 bases left between them. The germline V gene encodes CDR1 SGHTA and CDR2 FQGNSA. The CDR3 loop spans 13 amino acids. The CDR3 sequence is CASSLDMPRPQHF. The CDR3 DNA follows: TGTGCCAGCAGCTTAGATATGCCTCGGCCCCAGCATTTT.

The chain couples TRBV4-1 to TRBJ1-6; D perhaps matches TRBD1 (5 bases). There are 15 residues in the CDR3. The germline V gene has CDR1 MGHRA and CDR2 YSYEKL. V was cut by 2 bases and J by 5 bases, with 10 bases left in between. The CDR3 protein is CASSQLTDNNSPLHF. CDR3 in DNA: TGCGCCAGCAGCCAATTGACAGACAATAATTCACCCCTCCACTTT.

The rearrangement uses TRBV6-1 and TRBJ2-1; 8 bases line up with TRBD1. CDR1 and CDR2 from the germline V gene are MNHNS and SASEGT. J was trimmed by 7 bases and V by 5 bases; bases with no gene match: 13. The CDR3 loop spans 16 amino acids. CDR3 sequence (DNA): TGTGCCAGCAGTCCAACCGGACAGGGAGGACGGAATGAGCAGTTCTTC. Residues: CASSPTGQGGRNEQFF.

The rearrangement uses TRBV5-1 and TRBJ1-4, with a tentative D call TRBD1 (6 bases). This CDR3 has 14 residues. Germline V CDR1 and CDR2: SGHRS, YFSETQ. V lost 4 bases and J 5 bases, leaving 12 bases between the germline ends. CDR3 sequence: CASSEGQWNEKLFF. DNA for the CDR3: TGCGCCAGCAGCGAGGGACAATGGAATGAAAAACTGTTTTTT.

This clonotype was seen repeatedly, ten times or more. The rearrangement links TRBV15 to TRBJ1-1; unclear D gene. The CDR3 is 14 residues long. Per germline, CDR1 LNHNV and CDR2 YYDKDF (reference sequence). V lost 0 bases and J lost 5, with 10 bases in between. CDR3 DNA: TGTGCCACCAGCAGAGATTGGTCTGGGACTGAAGCTTTCTTT. Protein: CATSRDWSGTEAFF.

This clonotype occurred many times. V usage is TRBV9 and J usage is TRBJ1-3, with a weak D call TRBD1 (5 bases). CDR1 is SGDLS, CDR2 YYNGEE, per germline. V was pared by 3 bases and J by 10 bases, with 11 bases between. The CDR3 covers 12 residues. The CDR3 protein is CASSEWGKTIYF. As DNA, the CDR3 is TGTGCCAGCAGCGAGTGGGGGAAGACCATATATTTT.